Following are 8 T cell receptor beta chains from one sample sequenced in a study of T cell responses to AZD1222 COVID-19 vaccine. The assay was immunoSEQ multiplex PCR, and TCRdb's table has in-frame clones only and misses some. The sample has some 58,000 clones, approximately 80% seen once. Source: peripheral blood, taken 28 days after the second AZD1222 dose. The receptors here all came from an adult who received the AZD1222 COVID-19 vaccine.

This clone was detected a few times. The gene calls are TRBV5-1 and TRBJ2-3, with no clear D. The V gene lost 0 bases and the J gene lost 2 bases, with 7 bases spanning the gap. The CDR3 totals 14 residues. Germline V lookup: CDR1 SGHRS, CDR2 YFSETQ. The CDR3 loop reads CASSLEQSTDTQYF. The CDR3 bases are TGCGCCAGCAGCTTGGAACAGTCCACAGATACGCAGTATTTT.

The V and J genes are TRBV14 and TRBJ2-3; no clear D. The CDR3 spans 15 residues. Deletions cut 0 bases from V and 2 bases from J, with 9 bases between. Germline V gene sequence: CDR1 SGHDN, CDR2 FVKESK. The CDR3 is CASSQDLGITDTQYF. DNA for the CDR3: TGTGCCAGCAGCCAAGATCTAGGGATCACAGATACGCAGTATTTT.

V is TRBV27 and J is TRBJ2-7; TRBD2 matches 8 bases. Trimming took 1 base from V and 5 from J; bases not matched to a gene: 10. Germline CDR1 MNHEY, CDR2 SMNVEV (reference sequence). The CDR3 sequence is 16 residues long. The CDR3 coding sequence is TGTGCCAGCAGTTTATTTTTGGCTAGCGGGCCCGACGAGCAGTACTTC. Amino acids: CASSLFLASGPDEQYF.

The chain recombines TRBV5-4 with TRBJ2-7; 8 positions agree with TRBD1. Germline V gives CDR1 SGHNT, CDR2 YYREEE (reference sequence). The CDR3 consists of 15 residues. The V segment lost 4 bases and the J segment 0 bases; nucleotides outside the gene matches: 6. CDR3 sequence reads: CASSGRTGYSYEQYF. The CDR3 DNA follows: TGTGCCAGCAGCGGGCGGACAGGGTACTCCTACGAGCAGTACTTC.

J is TRBJ1-6 and V is TRBV28; 7 bases align to TRBD1. This CDR3 is 12 amino acids long. J lost 10 bases, V lost 8 bases, and 5 bases had no gene match. The germline gives CDR1 MDHEN, CDR2 SYDVKM. CDR3 amino acids: CASGGGGSPLHF. The CDR3 DNA is TGTGCCAGCGGAGGGGGCGGGTCACCCCTCCACTTT.

The J gene is TRBJ2-2, the V gene TRBV19; tentatively, D is TRBD2 (7 bases). Germline V gene lookup returns CDR1 LNHDA and CDR2 SQIVND (reference sequence). The CDR3 loop spans 16 amino acids. V was trimmed by 3 bases and J by 4 bases, leaving 15 bases between them. The CDR3 DNA reads TGTGCCAGTAGTATCGGGGGGCGAGGCTTCACCGGGGAGCTGTTTTTT. Translation: CASSIGGRGFTGELFF.

V is TRBV13 and J is TRBJ1-4; the D gene is possibly TRBD1 (6 bases). The germline V gene encodes CDR1 PRHDT and CDR2 FYEKMQ (reference sequence). Trimming shortened V by 3 bases and J by 3 bases, and 11 bases separated the two germline ends. The CDR3 consists of 15 residues. The CDR3, as DNA: TGTGCCAGCAGCTTTTGGGGGGCGGCTAATGAAAAACTGTTTTTT. Translating it yields CASSFWGAANEKLFF.

The J gene is TRBJ2-1, the V gene TRBV2, with D possibly matching TRBD1 (6 bases). The CDR3 totals 13 residues. Deletions cut 5 bases from V and 7 bases from J, with 12 bases between. Germline V lookup: CDR1 SNHLY, CDR2 FYNNEI. Written as DNA, the CDR3 is TGTGCCAGCAGTAAGGACAGCAAGAATGAGCAGTTCTTC. This gives the protein CASSKDSKNEQFF.